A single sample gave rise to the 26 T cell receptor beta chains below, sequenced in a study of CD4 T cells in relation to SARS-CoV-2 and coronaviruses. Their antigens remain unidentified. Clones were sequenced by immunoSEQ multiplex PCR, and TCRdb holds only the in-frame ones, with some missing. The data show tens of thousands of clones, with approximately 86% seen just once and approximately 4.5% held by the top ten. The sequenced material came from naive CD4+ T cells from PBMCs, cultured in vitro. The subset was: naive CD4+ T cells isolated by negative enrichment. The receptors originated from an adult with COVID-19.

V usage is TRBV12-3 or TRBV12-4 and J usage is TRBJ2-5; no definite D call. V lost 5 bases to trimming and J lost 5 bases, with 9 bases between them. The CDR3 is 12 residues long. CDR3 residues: CASSITRETQYF. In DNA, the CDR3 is TGTGCCAGCAGTATTACGAGGGAGACCCAGTACTTC.

This CDR3 is CASSSSFQGKPGELFF. The DNA for the CDR3 is TGTGCCAGCAGCTCTTCCTTCCAAGGGAAGCCCGGGGAGCTGTTTTTT. The chain uses TRBV11-2 and TRBJ2-2; D remains ambiguous. This CDR3 comprises 16 residues. Trimming removed 4 bases at V and 6 bases at J, with 18 bases between. Germline V gene data show CDR1 as SGHAT and CDR2 as FQNNGV.

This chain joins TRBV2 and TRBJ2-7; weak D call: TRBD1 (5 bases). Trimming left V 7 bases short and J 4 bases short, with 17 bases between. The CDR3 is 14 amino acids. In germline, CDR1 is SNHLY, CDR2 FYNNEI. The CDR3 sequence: CASTGGQGWYEQYF. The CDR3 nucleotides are TGTGCCAGCACGGGTGGGCAGGGTTGGTACGAGCAGTACTTC.

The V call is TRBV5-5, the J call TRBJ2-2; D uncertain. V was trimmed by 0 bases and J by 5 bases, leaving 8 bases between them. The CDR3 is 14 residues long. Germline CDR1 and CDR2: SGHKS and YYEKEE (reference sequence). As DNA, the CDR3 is TGTGCCAGCAGCTTGGGGGCCGGGACCGGGGAGCTGTTTTTT. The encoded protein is CASSLGAGTGELFF.

This CDR3 is CASSQDSGNTIYF. Here the CDR3 DNA reads TGTGCCAGCAGCCAGGACAGCGGAAACACCATATATTTT. The chain combines TRBV7-2 with TRBJ1-3, with TRBD1 as a possible D gene (6 bases). Deletions cut 5 bases from V and 4 bases from J, with 9 bases between. The CDR3 loop spans 13 amino acids. The germline gives CDR1 SGHTA, CDR2 FQGNSA. Full variable domain (outside the CDR3, taken from reference TRBV7-2 and TRBJ1-3): GAGVSQSPSNKVTEKGKDVELRCDPISGHTALYWYRQSLGQGLEFLIYFQGNSAPDKSGLPSDRFSAERTGGSVSTLTIQRTQQEDSAVYLCASSQDSGNTIYFGEGSWLTVV.

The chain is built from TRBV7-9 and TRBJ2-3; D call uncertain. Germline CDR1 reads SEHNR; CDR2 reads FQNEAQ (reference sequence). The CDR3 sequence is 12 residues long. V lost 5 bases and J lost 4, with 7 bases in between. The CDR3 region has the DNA TGTGCCAGCAGCCAAACCGCAGATACGCAGTATTTT. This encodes CASSQTADTQYF. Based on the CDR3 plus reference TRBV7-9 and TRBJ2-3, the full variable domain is DTGVSQNPRHKITKRGQNVTFRCDPISEHNRLYWYRQTLGQGPEFLTYFQNEAQLEKSRLLSDRFSAERPKGSFSTLEIQRTEQGDSAMYLCASSQTADTQYFGPGTRLTVL.

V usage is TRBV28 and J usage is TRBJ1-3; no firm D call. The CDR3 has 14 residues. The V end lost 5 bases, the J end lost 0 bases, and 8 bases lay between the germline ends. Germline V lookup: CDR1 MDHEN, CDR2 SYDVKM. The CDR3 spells CASSDWSSGNTIYF. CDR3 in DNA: TGTGCCAGCAGTGACTGGAGCTCTGGAAACACCATATATTTT.

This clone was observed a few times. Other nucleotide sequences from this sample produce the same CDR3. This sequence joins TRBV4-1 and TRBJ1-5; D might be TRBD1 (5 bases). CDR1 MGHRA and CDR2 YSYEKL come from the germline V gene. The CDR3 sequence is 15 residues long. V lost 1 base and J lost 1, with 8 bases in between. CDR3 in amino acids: CASSQVPGSNQPQHF. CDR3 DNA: TGCGCCAGCAGCCAAGTTCCAGGGAGCAATCAGCCCCAGCATTTT.

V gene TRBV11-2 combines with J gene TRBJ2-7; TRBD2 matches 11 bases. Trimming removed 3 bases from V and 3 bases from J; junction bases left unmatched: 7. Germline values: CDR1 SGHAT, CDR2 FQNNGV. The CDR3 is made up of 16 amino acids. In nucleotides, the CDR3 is TGTGCCAGCAGCTTTTCTAGCGGGAGGAAACTCTACGAGCAGTACTTC. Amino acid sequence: CASSFSSGRKLYEQYF.

Here the CDR3 reads CASSEMVTGGSGYTF. DNA for the CDR3: TGTGCCAGCAGTGAAATGGTGACAGGGGGGTCCGGCTACACCTTC. The chain couples TRBV2 to TRBJ1-2; 9 bases fit TRBD1. Germline loops: CDR1 SNHLY, CDR2 FYNNEI. The CDR3 is made up of 15 amino acids. J was trimmed by 8 bases and V by 2 bases; bases with no gene match: 9.

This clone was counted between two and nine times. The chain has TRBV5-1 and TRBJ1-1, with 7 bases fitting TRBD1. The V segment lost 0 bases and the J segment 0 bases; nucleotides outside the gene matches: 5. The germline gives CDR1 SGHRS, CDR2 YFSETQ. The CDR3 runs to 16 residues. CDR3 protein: CASSLGYRGLNTEAFF. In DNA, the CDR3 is TGCGCCAGCAGCTTGGGTTACAGGGGCCTGAACACTGAAGCTTTCTTT. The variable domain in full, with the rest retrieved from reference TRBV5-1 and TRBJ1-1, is KAGVTQTPRYLIKTRGQQVTLSCSPISGHRSVSWYQQTPGQGLQFLFEYFSETQRNKGNFPGRFSGRQFSNSRSEMNVSTLELGDSALYLCASSLGYRGLNTEAFFGQGTRLTVV.

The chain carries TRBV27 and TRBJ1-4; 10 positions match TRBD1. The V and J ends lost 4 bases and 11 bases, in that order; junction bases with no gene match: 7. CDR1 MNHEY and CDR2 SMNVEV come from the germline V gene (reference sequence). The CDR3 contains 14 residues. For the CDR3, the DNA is TGTGCCAGCAGTTATTGGGACAGGGGAGGGAAACTGTTTTTT. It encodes CASSYWDRGGKLFF.

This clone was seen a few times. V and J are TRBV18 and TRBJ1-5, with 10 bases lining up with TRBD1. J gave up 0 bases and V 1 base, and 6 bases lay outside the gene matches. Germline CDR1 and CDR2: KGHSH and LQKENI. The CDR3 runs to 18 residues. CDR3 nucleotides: TGTGCCAGCTCACCACTGGGACAGGGGATTTATAGCAATCAGCCCCAGCATTTT. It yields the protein CASSPLGQGIYSNQPQHF.

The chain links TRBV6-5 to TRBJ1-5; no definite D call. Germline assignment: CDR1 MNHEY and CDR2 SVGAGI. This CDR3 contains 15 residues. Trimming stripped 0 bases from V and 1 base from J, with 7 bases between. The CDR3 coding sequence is TGTGCCAGCAGTTACTCGTACCACAGCAATCAGCCCCAGCATTTT. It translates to CASSYSYHSNQPQHF.

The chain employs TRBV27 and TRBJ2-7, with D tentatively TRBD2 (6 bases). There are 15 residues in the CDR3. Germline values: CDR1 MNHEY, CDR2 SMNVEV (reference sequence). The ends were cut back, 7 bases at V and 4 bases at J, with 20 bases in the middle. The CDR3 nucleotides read TGTGCCAGCACAACGACGGCCGGGAGCGGGTACGAGCAGTACTTC. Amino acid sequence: CASTTTAGSGYEQYF.

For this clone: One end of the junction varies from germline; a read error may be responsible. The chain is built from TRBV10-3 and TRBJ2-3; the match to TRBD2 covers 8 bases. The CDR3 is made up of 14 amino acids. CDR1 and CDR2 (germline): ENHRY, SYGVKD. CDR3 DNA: TGTGCCAGCACTGTTGACGGGAGGGCAGATCCGCAGTATTTT. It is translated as CASTVDGRADPQYF.

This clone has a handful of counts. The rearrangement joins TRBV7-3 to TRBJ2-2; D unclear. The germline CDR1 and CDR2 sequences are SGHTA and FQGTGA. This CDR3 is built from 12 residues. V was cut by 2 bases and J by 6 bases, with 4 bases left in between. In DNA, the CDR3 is TGTGCCAGCAGCTTAGTATCCGGGGAGCTGTTTTTT. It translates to CASSLVSGELFF. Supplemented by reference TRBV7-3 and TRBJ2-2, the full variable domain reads GAGVSQTPSNKVTEKGKYVELRCDPISGHTALYWYRQSLGQGPEFLIYFQGTGAADDSGLPNDRFFAVRPEGSVSTLKIQRTERGDSAVYLCASSLVSGELFFGEGSRLTVL.

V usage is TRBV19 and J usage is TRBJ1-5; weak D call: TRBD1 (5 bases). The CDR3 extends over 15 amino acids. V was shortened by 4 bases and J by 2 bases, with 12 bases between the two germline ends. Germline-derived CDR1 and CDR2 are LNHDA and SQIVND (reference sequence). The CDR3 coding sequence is TGTGCCAGTAGTACTCAGGGAATGGGCAATCAGCCCCAGCATTTT. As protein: CASSTQGMGNQPQHF.

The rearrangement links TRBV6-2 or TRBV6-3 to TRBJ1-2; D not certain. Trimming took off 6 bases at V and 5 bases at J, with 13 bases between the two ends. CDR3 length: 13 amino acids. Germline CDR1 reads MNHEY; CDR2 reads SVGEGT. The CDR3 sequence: CASSPDWRYGYTF. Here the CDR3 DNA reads TGTGCCAGCAGCCCCGATTGGAGGTATGGCTACACCTTC.

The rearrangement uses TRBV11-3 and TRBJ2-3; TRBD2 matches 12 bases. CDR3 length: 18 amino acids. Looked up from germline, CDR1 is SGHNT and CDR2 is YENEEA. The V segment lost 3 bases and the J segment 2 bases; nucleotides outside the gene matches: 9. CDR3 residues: CASSLTSGRGYLTDTQYF. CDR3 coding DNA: TGTGCCAGCAGCTTGACTAGCGGGAGAGGCTACCTCACAGATACGCAGTATTTT.

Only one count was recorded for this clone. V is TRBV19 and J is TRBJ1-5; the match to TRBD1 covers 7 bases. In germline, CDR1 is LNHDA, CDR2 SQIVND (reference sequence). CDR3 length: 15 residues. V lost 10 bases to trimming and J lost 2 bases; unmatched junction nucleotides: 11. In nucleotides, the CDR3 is TGTGCCACCCGCAGGGGGGGTTCTGGCAATCAGCCCCAGCATTTT. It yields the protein CATRRGGSGNQPQHF.

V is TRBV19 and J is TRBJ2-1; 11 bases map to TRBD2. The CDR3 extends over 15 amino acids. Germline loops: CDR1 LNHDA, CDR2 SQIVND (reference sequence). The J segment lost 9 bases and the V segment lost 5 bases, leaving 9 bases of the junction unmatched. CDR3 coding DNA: TGTGCCAGTAGTCTTAGCGGGAGGGCCCTCGGTGAGCAGTTCTTC. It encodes CASSLSGRALGEQFF.

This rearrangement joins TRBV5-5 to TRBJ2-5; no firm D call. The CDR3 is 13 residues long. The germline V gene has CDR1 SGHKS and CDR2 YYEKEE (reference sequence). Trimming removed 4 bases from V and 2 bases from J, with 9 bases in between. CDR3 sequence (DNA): TGTGCCAGCAGCCTTTTGCGACAAGAGACCCAGTACTTC. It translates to CASSLLRQETQYF.

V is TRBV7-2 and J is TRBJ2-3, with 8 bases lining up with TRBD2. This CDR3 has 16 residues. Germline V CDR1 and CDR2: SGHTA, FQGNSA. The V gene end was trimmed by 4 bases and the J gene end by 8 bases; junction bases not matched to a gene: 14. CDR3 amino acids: CASSSFSGGPLGTQYF. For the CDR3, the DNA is TGTGCCAGCAGCTCATTTTCGGGAGGGCCGTTGGGTACGCAGTATTTT.

CDR3 nucleotide sequence: TGTGCCAGCAGGACTAGCGGGCCAGCCTACAATGAGCAGTTCTTC. Its translation: CASRTSGPAYNEQFF. This chain joins TRBV28 and TRBJ2-1, with 10 bases matching TRBD2. This CDR3 comprises 15 residues. Trimming took 6 bases from V and 2 from J; bases not matched to a gene: 4. Germline CDR1 reads MDHEN; CDR2 reads SYDVKM.

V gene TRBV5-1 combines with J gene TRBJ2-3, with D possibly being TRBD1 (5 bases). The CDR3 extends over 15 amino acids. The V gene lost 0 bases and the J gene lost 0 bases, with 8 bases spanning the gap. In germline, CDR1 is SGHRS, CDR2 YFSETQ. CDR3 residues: CASSLGDSSTDTQYF. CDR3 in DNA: TGCGCCAGCAGCTTGGGTGACAGTAGCACAGATACGCAGTATTTT. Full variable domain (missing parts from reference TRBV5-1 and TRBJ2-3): KAGVTQTPRYLIKTRGQQVTLSCSPISGHRSVSWYQQTPGQGLQFLFEYFSETQRNKGNFPGRFSGRQFSNSRSEMNVSTLELGDSALYLCASSLGDSSTDTQYFGPGTRLTVL.